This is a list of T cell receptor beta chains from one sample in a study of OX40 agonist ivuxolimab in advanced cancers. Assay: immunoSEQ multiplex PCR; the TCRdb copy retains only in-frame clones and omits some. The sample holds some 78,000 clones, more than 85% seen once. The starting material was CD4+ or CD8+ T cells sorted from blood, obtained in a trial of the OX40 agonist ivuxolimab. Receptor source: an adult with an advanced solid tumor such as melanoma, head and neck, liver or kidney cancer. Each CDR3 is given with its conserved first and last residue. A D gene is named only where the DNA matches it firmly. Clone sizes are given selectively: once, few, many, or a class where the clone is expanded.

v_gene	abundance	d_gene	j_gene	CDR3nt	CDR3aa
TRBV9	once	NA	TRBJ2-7	TGTGCCAGCAGCGTGACAGATTCCCTCGTCAAGCAGTACTTC	CASSVTDSLVKQYF
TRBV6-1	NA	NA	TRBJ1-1	TGTGCCAGCAGTGTTTTAGGGCTGAACACTGAAGCTTTCTTT	CASSVLGLNTEAFF
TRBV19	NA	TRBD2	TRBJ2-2	TGTGCCAGTAGTACACGACTAGCGGGAGAAAGCACCGGGGAGCTGTTTTTT	CASSTRLAGESTGELFF
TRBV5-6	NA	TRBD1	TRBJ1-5	TGTGCCAGCAGCTTGGGGGACAGGGGGCTCGCTCAGCCCCAGCATTTT	CASSLGDRGLAQPQHF
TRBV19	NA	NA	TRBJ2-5	TGTGCCAGTAGTCGCGTACTAAGAGAGACCCAGTACTTC	CASSRVLRETQYF
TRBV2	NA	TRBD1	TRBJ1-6	TGTGCCAGCAGTACTCCGGGACAGTACCTCCACTTT	CASSTPGQYLHF
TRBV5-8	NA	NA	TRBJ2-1	TGTGCCAGCAGCTTGGCCGGCTACTCCTACAATGAGCAGTTCTTC	CASSLAGYSYNEQFF
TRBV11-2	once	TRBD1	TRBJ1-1	TGTGCCAGCAGGAGGACAGGGGAAACTGAAGCTTTCTTT	CASRRTGETEAFF
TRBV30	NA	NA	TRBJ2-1	TGTGCCTGGAGTGTATCTGTGACGCACAATGAGCAGTTCTTC	CAWSVSVTHNEQFF
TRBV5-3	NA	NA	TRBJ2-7	TGTGCCAGAAGCTTGGGGACGACTGCCTACGAGCAGTACTTC	CARSLGTTAYEQYF
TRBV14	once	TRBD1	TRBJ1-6	TGTGCCAGCAGCCCCTCCGGGACAGGGGGAGATTCACCCCTCCACTTT	CASSPSGTGGDSPLHF
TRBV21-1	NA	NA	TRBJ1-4	TGTGCCAGCAGCGAAACAATGGCCGGGTCGGGTGATGAAAAACTGTTTTTT	CASSETMAGSGDEKLFF
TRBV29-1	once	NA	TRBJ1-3	TGCAGCGTTGCCGGGGCCTCTGGAAACACCATATATTTT	CSVAGASGNTIYF
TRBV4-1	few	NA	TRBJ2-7	TGCGCCAGCAGCCAAGCGTCGCTTAACTACGAGCAGTACTTC	CASSQASLNYEQYF
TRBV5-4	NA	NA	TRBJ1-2	TGTGCCAGCAGTCGGGACCGTAAATATGGCTACACCTTC	CASSRDRKYGYTF
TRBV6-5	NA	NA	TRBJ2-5	TGTGCCAGCAGTTACTCCGGGACCGCCATGTGGGAGACCCAGTACTTC	CASSYSGTAMWETQYF
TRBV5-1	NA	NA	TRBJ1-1	TGCGCCAGCAGCTTGTTGCAGGGTGACACTGAAGCTTTCTTT	CASSLLQGDTEAFF
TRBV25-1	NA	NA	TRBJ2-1	TGTGCCAGCAGTGCTGGCGGAGCCTTGGGTGAGCAGTTCTTC	CASSAGGALGEQFF
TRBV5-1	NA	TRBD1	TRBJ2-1	TGCGCCAGCAGCCTCCGGACAGGGGCGATATCCTACAATGAGCAGTTCTTC	CASSLRTGAISYNEQFF
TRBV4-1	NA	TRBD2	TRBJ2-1	TGCGCCAGCAGCCAAGACCCCCGACTAGCGGGGGGAGACAATGAGCAGTTCTTC	CASSQDPRLAGGDNEQFF
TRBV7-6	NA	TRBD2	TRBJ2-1	TGTGCCAGCAGCTTAGGATCTAGCGGGCCAAATGAGCAGTTCTTC	CASSLGSSGPNEQFF
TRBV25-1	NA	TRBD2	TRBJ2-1	TGTGCCAGCAGTCCGGGCGGGAGCTCCTACAATGAGCAGTTCTTC	CASSPGGSSYNEQFF
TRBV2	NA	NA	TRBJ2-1	TGTGCCAGCAGTGAACGGTGGGAGTTTGAGCAGTTCTTC	CASSERWEFEQFF
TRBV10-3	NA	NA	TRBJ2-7	TGTGCCACCCGGAGGCAACCGGACTACGAGCAGTACTTC	CATRRQPDYEQYF
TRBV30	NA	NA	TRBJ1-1	TGTGCCTGGAATCTTAACACTGAAGCTTTCTTT	CAWNLNTEAFF